The 8 T cell receptor beta chains presented below share a single source sample, sequenced in a study of regulatory T cells in long-lasting Graves disease. This sample's time point: newly diagnosed GD, antithyroid drugs for less than 3 months. From PBMCs, RNA was extracted and then used to make the TCR library. Building the TCR beta libraries relied on iRepertoire HTBI primers, and CDR3 regions underwent Arm-PCR. TCRdb re-analysed the multiplex PCR reads in MiXCR, keeping a single row per CDR3 protein. This sample yields around 450,000 distinct CDR3 sequences, of which approximately 15% are seen a single time; about 7.6% belongs to the top ten. The sample also formed part of further work on T cells in Graves' hyperthyroidism and ophthalmopathy.

The sample consisted of peripheral blood mononuclear cells (PBMCs), taken at new diagnosis, from a patient treated with antithyroid drugs. All receptors come from a woman in her 40s with Graves disease.

This clonotype was observed a handful of times. The chain carries TRBV18 and TRBJ1-2, with D unresolved. V dropped 3 bases and J dropped 8 bases, with 13 bases sitting between them. The CDR3 is 13 residues long. In germline, CDR1 is KGHSH, CDR2 LQKENI. DNA of the CDR3: TGTGCCAGCTCACCGGAGAAGCAGATCGGCTACACCTTC. This translates into CASSPEKQIGYTF.

On this clonotype: This clone may be a read error of a much larger clone one base away. V and J are TRBV27 and TRBJ1-3; D perhaps matches TRBD1 (5 bases). The CDR3 length is 15 residues. Germline V gives CDR1 MNHEY, CDR2 SMNVEV (reference sequence). For the CDR3, the DNA is TGTGCCAGCAGTCCCGCCAGGGCAGACGGAACCACCATATATTTT. The encoded protein is CASSPARADGTTIYF.

At least ten counts were recorded for this clonotype. The CDR3 sequence: CASSLWPPTGWTQETQYF. The CDR3, as DNA: TGTGCCAGCAGTTTATGGCCCCCGACAGGGTGGACCCAAGAGACCCAGTACTTC. The chain combines TRBV27 with TRBJ2-5; 7 bases fit TRBD1. The germline CDR1 and CDR2 sequences are MNHEY and SMNVEV (reference sequence). Trimming cost V 1 base and J 1 base; bases outside gene matches: 12. The length of the CDR3 is 18 residues.

Note on this clonotype: This may be a read error: a much more frequent sequence differs by one nucleotide. The V call is TRBV12-3 or TRBV12-4, the J call TRBJ2-1; TRBD2 agrees at 7 bases. The CDR3 runs 16 residues. CDR3 DNA: TGTGCCAGCAGTACACTAGCGCCTTACTCCTACAATGGGCAGTTCTTC. Translation gives CASSTLAPYSYNGQFF.

The chain joins TRBV19 to TRBJ2-1; D is undetermined. Trimming pared 0 bases from V and 6 bases from J, leaving 3 bases between. The CDR3 totals 12 residues. Per the germline V gene, CDR1 is LNHDA and CDR2 is SQIVND (reference sequence). The CDR3 sequence: CASSIEGNEQFF. CDR3 DNA sequence: TGTGCCAGTAGTATAGAAGGCAATGAGCAGTTCTTC.

This clonotype was counted at least ten times. This sequence joins TRBV28 and TRBJ2-1; either TRBD1 or TRBD2 may supply D (5 bases each). V lost 6 bases, J lost 0 bases, and 9 bases lay in between. The germline CDR1 and CDR2 sequences are MDHEN and SYDVKM. There are 14 residues in the CDR3. CDR3 DNA sequence: TGTGCCAGCAGGGGGGAGCTCTCCTACAATGAGCAGTTCTTC. Translated: CASRGELSYNEQFF. Variable domain in full (rest from reference TRBV28 and TRBJ2-1): DVKVTQSSRYLVKRTGEKVFLECVQDMDHENMFWYRQDPGLGLRLIYFSYDVKMKEKGDIPEGYSVSREKKERFSLILESASTNQTSMYLCASRGELSYNEQFFGPGTRLTVL.

This clonotype appeared many times. CDR3 sequence reads: CASSLGTGGGPQHF. As DNA, the CDR3 is TGTGCCAGCAGCTTAGGGACAGGGGGCGGGCCCCAGCATTTT. The chain joins TRBV7-2 to TRBJ1-5; 11 nucleotides agree with TRBD1. The germline CDR1 and CDR2 sequences are SGHTA and FQGNSA. The J segment lost 9 bases and the V segment lost 1 base, leaving 2 bases of the junction unmatched. The CDR3 totals 14 residues.

The rearrangement links TRBV27 to TRBJ1-5; D call uncertain. Germline V gene sequence: CDR1 MNHEY, CDR2 SMNVEV (reference sequence). The CDR3 loop spans 15 amino acids. V was cut by 0 bases and J by 5 bases, with 11 bases left in between. CDR3: CASSLSPLGDQPQHF. CDR3 coding DNA: TGTGCCAGCAGTTTATCACCCCTTGGGGATCAGCCCCAGCATTTT.